The following is a TCR beta chain sequence with its context. No antigen is known for it. Base qualities are missing; no much larger clone stands one base away. Only healthy Caucasian donors were included. Three pairs of female monozygotic twins, all aged roughly 18 to 29 years, made up the twin cohort. CD4+ and CD8+ T cell populations were isolated with positive isolation kits from Invitrogen. Receptor libraries were prepared by 5' RACE. The reads were generated on an Illumina HiSeq 2000. Template switching added a universal primer binding site, and the final cDNA carried a unique molecular identifier that allowed TCR cDNA molecules to be counted accurately. First-strand cDNA for TCR alpha and beta chains was synthesized from specific primers in the conserved constant-segment region. To control for contamination, every cDNA library carried two barcodes: a SMART-Mk sample barcode plus Illumina barcodes. Two successive PCR steps introduced TruSeq adapter sequences along with Illumina sample barcodes. TCR alpha and beta cDNA libraries were sequenced on the Illumina HiSeq platform with custom primers. Under the source paper's analysis protocol: Unique molecular identifiers were extracted from raw reads with MiGEC, and CDR3 positions were determined with MiXCR. Recombination models were inferred per individual with the repgenHMM and IGoR tools using an EM algorithm. The analysis of shared clonotypes was done with the tcR package in R, with sharing normalized by the product of cloneset sizes. Out-of-frame nonproductive sequences were analyzed to study raw recombination free of thymic and clonal selection effects. TCRdb reprocessed the public reads (quality trimming at Q25 with fastp, clone calling with MiXCR) and kept in-frame beta chains. When rows share a CDR3 protein, they turn into one entry using the most common DNA and genes. The authors' filters were not applied to this entry. The sample table contains roughly 470,000 distinct CDR3 sequences; only one count was recorded for roughly an eighth of them. More than 0.8% of the sample rests with the top ten.

These data are taken from a study of identical twins (dated by TCRdb to the mid-2010s). As for the study more broadly: The study deep-sequenced TCR alpha and beta repertoires from monozygotic twins, unrelated adults of various ages and cord blood to test whether fetal clonotypes persist. To rule out contamination, replicate twin experiments were performed at different times with different library preparation protocols. The investigation overall reported the following: Because the same donors could not be followed over many years, the conclusions relied on cross-sectional statistical analysis. Out-of-frame TCR alpha sequences shared between twins showed an excess of low generation-probability sequences compared with coincidental sharing between unrelated individuals. Fewer insertions were carried by abundant cord blood beta clonotypes, a similar but weaker trend appeared in young adult naive repertoires, and no such trend appeared in memory repertoires. A weaker excess of twin sharing was found in beta out-of-frame sequences because the signal-to-noise ratio was lowered by fewer shared sequences. Zero-insertion analyses could be partly confounded by invariant T cells such as MAIT and iNKT, though diverse VJ usage argued against such confounding for most clonotypes. In monozygotic twins, out-of-frame TCR alpha sharing was systematically underestimated by recombination models, although the models agreed with sharing between unrelated individuals.

From the cysteine up to the phenylalanine, the CDR3 has a length of 11 residues. Only CDR3 DNA remains: 33 bases, in frame from the first base. A distance of 8 bases separates the germline ends of V and J, which lose 7 bases and 2 bases respectively. The germline V gene (reference sequence) sets CDR1 to DFQATT and CDR2 to SNEGSKA. Separately, the same data were catalogued under a study of yellow fever vaccine responses in identical twins. The second paper states: The authors reported that the T cell response to vaccination in identical twins appeared partly convergent and partly personalized. Focusing on identical twins, the study followed the T cell clones that responded to the vaccine, and did so with precision.

The chain links TRBV20-1 with TRBJ2-5; the D segment could be TRBD2, given 6 matching bases. Sequenced: CD4+ T cells sorted from blood. The sequence came from a woman aged 18-30 years in good health. The base sequence is TGCAGTGTAAGCGGGCAAGAGACCCAGTACTTC. The resulting protein is CSVSGQETQYF.